The clone carrying this T cell receptor beta chain was observed a handful of times. Its antigen is not known. This specimen comes from a study of beta chain features in type 1 diabetes. Study-level results: Moderately but significantly shorter TCRB CDR3s were found in Type 1 diabetes patients in all four CD4+ subsets. No resolution was reached here on whether HLA type influences TCRB rearrangement. Overrepresentation of cells with high TCR expression could result from cDNA sequencing.

As every portion of the isolated RNA was reverse transcribed, the sequencing read expressed TCRB transcripts. Data came from immunoSEQ multiplex PCR; TCRdb stores just in-frame clones and leaves some out. The sample lists about 150,000 clones; about 50% were seen once. Purities over 95% were achieved in all sorted populations. After removal of 0 bases from V and 3 bases from J, the junction contained 11 bases not matched to a gene. The V gene's germline CDR1 is SGDLS and CDR2 YYNGEE. This CDR3 has 18 amino acids. The sequencing input was Tregs from blood. The rearrangement links TRBV9 to TRBJ1-1, with 10 bases matching TRBD1. The receptor comes from a man aged 18 to 30 in good health. CDR3 nucleotides: TGTGCCAGCAGCGTAGTAGGGGGGACAGGGGAGGGGGACACTGAAGCTTTCTTT. Amino acids: CASSVVGGTGEGDTEAFF.